Presented here are 29 T cell receptor beta chains from one specimen sequenced in a study of Ad26.COV2.S vaccination and SARS-CoV-2 variants. TCRdb's copy holds only in-frame clones and misses some; the assay was immunoSEQ multiplex PCR. This table has approximately 150,000 clones, roughly 85% appearing once. The sample was peripheral blood, taken after recovery from COVID-19. These receptors came from a human donor who had recovered from COVID-19.

The genes are TRBV27 and TRBJ1-2; D ambiguous. V dropped 5 bases and J dropped 7 bases, with 17 bases sitting between them. The CDR3 consists of 14 residues. The germline V gene has CDR1 MNHEY and CDR2 SMNVEV (reference sequence). The CDR3 coding sequence is TGTGCCAGCAGTCCTAGTTCTAGGGCGGTTGGCTACACCTTC. It yields the protein CASSPSSRAVGYTF.

The V call is TRBV7-8, the J call TRBJ2-1; 8 bases agree with TRBD2. V gave up 1 base and J gave up 3 bases; unmatched junction bases: 8. This CDR3 spans 17 amino acids. The V gene's germline CDR1 is SGHVS and CDR2 FQNEAQ. This CDR3 reads CASSLGRLGTSYNEQFF. CDR3 in DNA: TGTGCCAGCAGCTTAGGACGTTTGGGGACTAGCTACAATGAGCAGTTCTTC. The complete variable domain, with remaining parts taken from reference TRBV7-8 and TRBJ2-1, reads GAGVSQSPRYKVAKRGQDVALRCDPISGHVSLFWYQQALGQGPEFLTYFQNEAQLDKSGLPSDRFFAERPEGSVSTLKIQRTQQEDSAVYLCASSLGRLGTSYNEQFFGPGTRLTVL.

This clone was counted between two and nine times. The chain has TRBV3-1 (or the pseudogene TRBV3-2) and TRBJ1-6; no definite D call. Trimming took off 2 bases at V and 2 bases at J, with 7 bases between the two ends. This CDR3 region has 15 residues. Germline assignment: CDR1 LGHDT and CDR2 YNNKEL (reference sequence). In DNA, the CDR3 is TGTGCCAGCAGCCAAAAGGGCACCTATAATTCACCCCTCCACTTT. Its translation is CASSQKGTYNSPLHF.

This chain uses TRBV2 with TRBJ1-5; TRBD1 might be the D (6 bases). This CDR3 spans 15 amino acids. Trimming took off 8 bases at V and 3 bases at J, with 17 bases between the two ends. The V gene's germline CDR1 is SNHLY and CDR2 FYNNEI. The CDR3 DNA is TGTGCCAGCGCAACGGAGGGGGGTGACAATCAGCCCCAGCATTTT. This codes for CASATEGGDNQPQHF.

This chain uses TRBV2 with TRBJ1-1; D is unclear. This CDR3 comprises 14 residues. CDR1 SNHLY and CDR2 FYNNEI come from the germline V gene. V dropped 7 bases and J dropped 5 bases, with 17 bases sitting between them. The CDR3 sequence: CASTLSERLTEAFF. CDR3 in DNA: TGTGCCAGCACCTTGTCGGAGAGGTTAACTGAAGCTTTCTTT.

V usage is TRBV4-1 and J usage is TRBJ1-1, with 7 positions matching TRBD1. CDR1 MGHRA and CDR2 YSYEKL come from the germline V gene. The CDR3 runs to 17 residues. After removal of 4 bases from V and 1 base from J, the junction contained 12 bases not matched to a gene. The CDR3: CASSPRDSSLTNTEAFF. DNA of the CDR3: TGCGCCAGCAGCCCCCGGGACAGTTCCCTGACGAACACTGAAGCTTTCTTT.

This clone was detected only once. The chain combines TRBV11-2 with TRBJ1-2, with TRBD1 as a possible D gene (6 bases). The V end lost 6 bases, the J end lost 6 bases, and 20 bases lay between the germline ends. The CDR3 runs to 15 residues. Per the germline V gene, CDR1 is SGHAT and CDR2 is FQNNGV. The CDR3 DNA sequence: TGTGCCAGCAGAGTAGGCATGGGGGGCGGTGATGGCTACACCTTC. Amino acid sequence: CASRVGMGGGDGYTF.

This chain joins TRBV27 and TRBJ2-3; 10 bases line up with TRBD2. The CDR3 totals 19 residues. Germline V gene data show CDR1 as MNHEY and CDR2 as SMNVEV (reference sequence). Losses at the gene ends were 3 bases for V and 2 bases for J; bases not matched to a gene: 14. CDR3 sequence: CASSLRWLAGVPDTDTQYF. CDR3 coding DNA: TGTGCCAGCAGTTTGAGGTGGCTAGCGGGAGTTCCCGACACAGATACGCAGTATTTT.

This chain links TRBV6-5 with TRBJ1-2; TRBD1 might be the D (6 bases). Trimming cost V 3 bases and J 6 bases, with 11 bases left between them. The CDR3 sequence is 13 residues long. Germline V gene lookup returns CDR1 MNHEY and CDR2 SVGAGI. The DNA of the CDR3 is TGTGCCAGCAGTTATGTGGGGGCTAATGGCTACACCTTC. Its protein product is CASSYVGANGYTF.

The chain uses TRBV28 and TRBJ1-2, with unresolved D. The CDR3 runs to 13 residues. Trimming removed 3 bases at V and 4 bases at J, with 9 bases between. The germline V gene has CDR1 MDHEN and CDR2 SYDVKM. The DNA of the CDR3 is TGTGCCAGCAGTTTCCCTGGCTCCTATGGCTACACCTTC. As protein: CASSFPGSYGYTF.

The V call is TRBV6-5, the J call TRBJ2-5; tentative D call: TRBD1 (6 bases). V was clipped by 6 bases and J by 2 bases, with 10 bases between them. CDR3 length: 13 amino acids. Per the germline V gene, CDR1 is MNHEY and CDR2 is SVGAGI. In nucleotides, the CDR3 is TGTGCCAGCAGACCCGGACAGCAAGAGACCCAGTACTTC. Translation: CASRPGQQETQYF.

V gene TRBV9 combines with J gene TRBJ1-2; a weak D match, TRBD1 (5 bases). The CDR3 is 14 residues long. V lost 1 base and J 0 bases, leaving 7 bases between the germline ends. In germline, CDR1 is SGDLS, CDR2 YYNGEE. The CDR3: CASSVQGSNYGYTF. DNA of the CDR3: TGTGCCAGCAGCGTACAGGGATCTAACTATGGCTACACCTTC.

As for this clone: This same CDR3 is encoded by further DNA sequences in the sample. This sequence joins TRBV5-4 and TRBJ1-1; D gene unclear. Per the germline V gene, CDR1 is SGHNT and CDR2 is YYREEE (reference sequence). The CDR3 totals 11 residues. V gave up 2 bases and J gave up 2 bases, with 1 base separating them. The CDR3 bases are TGTGCCAGCAGCTTAAACACTGAAGCTTTCTTT. It specifies CASSLNTEAFF.

The chain recombines TRBV19 with TRBJ1-5; 7 positions agree with TRBD1. The CDR3 covers 14 residues. Losses at the gene ends were 3 bases for V and 4 bases for J; bases not matched to a gene: 3. Germline CDR1 is LNHDA and CDR2 is SQIVND (reference sequence). The CDR3 loop reads CASSILQGNQPQHF. The CDR3 bases are TGTGCCAGTAGTATTTTACAGGGGAATCAGCCCCAGCATTTT.

J is TRBJ2-2 and V is TRBV28; 10 nucleotides align to TRBD1. The trim removed 0 bases at V and 6 bases at J, leaving 7 bases unmatched. The length of the CDR3 is 17 residues. Germline V gene data show CDR1 as MDHEN and CDR2 as SYDVKM. The DNA for the CDR3 is TGTGCCAGCAGTTTATGGCCGAGACAGGGGGCAGCCGGGGAGCTGTTTTTT. Amino acids: CASSLWPRQGAAGELFF. Full variable domain (missing parts from reference TRBV28 and TRBJ2-2): DVKVTQSSRYLVKRTGEKVFLECVQDMDHENMFWYRQDPGLGLRLIYFSYDVKMKEKGDIPEGYSVSREKKERFSLILESASTNQTSMYLCASSLWPRQGAAGELFFGEGSRLTVL.

The chain has TRBV3-1 (or the pseudogene TRBV3-2) and TRBJ2-7; D is unresolved. There are 12 residues in the CDR3. V lost 1 base, J lost 3 bases, and 4 bases lay in between. Germline values: CDR1 LGHDT, CDR2 YNNKEL (reference sequence). The CDR3 nucleotides are TGTGCCAGCAGCCAAGTGGTCTACGAGCAGTACTTC. It is translated as CASSQVVYEQYF.

This chain joins TRBV5-1 and TRBJ2-5; D is perhaps TRBD1 (6 bases). CDR3 size: 16 residues. The ends were cut back, 2 bases at V and 3 bases at J, with 17 bases in the middle. Germline V CDR1 and CDR2: SGHRS, YFSETQ. The CDR3 region is CASSFRPTGTEETQYF. The CDR3 nucleotides read TGCGCCAGCAGCTTCAGGCCTACAGGGACCGAAGAGACCCAGTACTTC. Full variable domain (rest looked up from reference TRBV5-1 and TRBJ2-5): KAGVTQTPRYLIKTRGQQVTLSCSPISGHRSVSWYQQTPGQGLQFLFEYFSETQRNKGNFPGRFSGRQFSNSRSEMNVSTLELGDSALYLCASSFRPTGTEETQYFGPGTRLLVL.

The V gene is TRBV30, the J gene TRBJ2-2; 8 nucleotides line up with TRBD2. The CDR3 totals 14 residues. CDR1 is GTSNPN and CDR2 is SVGIG in the germline V gene (reference sequence). The V and J ends lost 4 bases and 5 bases, in that order; junction bases with no gene match: 6. The CDR3 nucleotides read TGTGCCTGGAAACCGGGGGGGAGTACCGGGGAGCTGTTTTTT. This sequence encodes CAWKPGGSTGELFF. The full variable domain, in which reference TRBV30 and TRBJ2-2 provide the parts outside the CDR3, is SQTIHQWPATLVQPVGSPLSLECTVEGTSNPNLYWYRQAAGRGLQLLFYSVGIGQISSEVPQNLSASRPQDRQFILSSKKLLLSDSGFYLCAWKPGGSTGELFFGEGSRLTVL.

Notes on this clone: Relative to the germline gene, one junction end is altered; a read error may explain this. The J gene is TRBJ1-1, the V gene TRBV28, with TRBD1 matching 7 bases. This CDR3 contains 12 residues. Germline CDR1 reads MDHEN; CDR2 reads SYDVKM. CDR3 DNA: TGTGCCAGCAGAACCGGGACAGCCCATGGAACCTTT. Protein: CASRTGTAHGTF.

This clone has just a few counts. This rearrangement joins TRBV6-5 to TRBJ1-2; D gene ambiguous. The V and J ends lost 1 base and 8 bases respectively, with 14 bases between them. This CDR3 contains 14 residues. Looked up from germline, CDR1 is MNHEY and CDR2 is SVGAGI. CDR3 coding DNA: TGTGCCAGCAGTTACTTAGGTCGCGGCTCGGGCTACACCTTC. Translated: CASSYLGRGSGYTF.

The rearrangement links TRBV12-3 or TRBV12-4 to TRBJ2-5; D might be TRBD2 (6 bases). V lost 7 bases and J lost 4, with 10 bases in between. The CDR3 runs 12 residues. The CDR3 DNA reads TGTGCCAGCAACGGGGGAGGAGAGACCCAGTACTTC. As protein: CASNGGGETQYF.

V gene TRBV24-1 combines with J gene TRBJ2-3; D unresolved. Trimming removed 10 bases from V and 2 bases from J, with 15 bases in between. Germline lookup yields CDR1 KGHDR and CDR2 SFDVKD. This CDR3 comprises 14 residues. The CDR3 reads CATDGGWPTDTQYF. For the CDR3, the DNA is TGTGCCACTGACGGCGGATGGCCCACAGATACGCAGTATTTT.

V and J are TRBV24-1 and TRBJ2-2; the match to TRBD2 covers 7 bases. The V gene's germline CDR1 is KGHDR and CDR2 SFDVKD. The CDR3 consists of 13 residues. After removal of 4 bases from V and 6 bases from J, the junction contained 1 base not matched to a gene. CDR3 sequence reads: CATSEAGAGELFF. CDR3 bases: TGTGCCACCAGTGAGGCGGGGGCCGGGGAGCTGTTTTTT.

The CDR3 protein is CASSQVLSPETQYF. The CDR3 DNA is TGCGCCAGCAGCCAAGTGCTTTCCCCGGAGACCCAGTACTTC. J is TRBJ2-5 and V is TRBV4-1; D remains unclear. The CDR3 has 14 residues. From germline, CDR1 is MGHRA and CDR2 YSYEKL. The germline V and J ends were trimmed by 1 base and 5 bases, with 11 bases remaining between them.

The genes are TRBV7-2 and TRBJ1-4; D not resolved. CDR1 is SGHTA, CDR2 FQGNSA, per germline. Trimming removed 5 bases from V and 5 bases from J, with 12 bases in between. The CDR3 loop spans 14 amino acids. This CDR3 reads CASSRTAVNEKLFF. CDR3 coding DNA: TGTGCCAGCAGCAGGACCGCCGTGAATGAAAAACTGTTTTTT.

The chain links TRBV28 to TRBJ2-5; D is ambiguous. This CDR3 has 16 amino acids. Between the trimmed V and J ends, which lost 3 bases and 1 base, there was a span of 15 bases. Germline loops: CDR1 MDHEN, CDR2 SYDVKM. This CDR3 reads CASSFKRHPSQETQYF. DNA of the CDR3: TGTGCCAGCAGTTTTAAGAGGCATCCATCCCAAGAGACCCAGTACTTC.

This rearrangement joins TRBV28 to TRBJ1-1; D is ambiguous. This CDR3 region has 12 residues. The V gene's germline CDR1 is MDHEN and CDR2 SYDVKM. V lost 3 bases and J 7 bases, leaving 9 bases between the germline ends. Written as DNA, the CDR3 is TGTGCCAGCAGTTTCAGCTGGGGTGAAGCTTTCTTT. Amino acid sequence: CASSFSWGEAFF.

CDR3 bases: TGTGCCTGGAGTGTAAGATTTGGGCGCTATGGCTACACCTTC. Amino acids: CAWSVRFGRYGYTF. V is TRBV30 and J is TRBJ1-2; no definite D call. Germline lookup yields CDR1 GTSNPN and CDR2 SVGIG (reference sequence). The CDR3 consists of 14 residues. Trimming removed 0 bases from V and 4 bases from J, with 12 bases in between.

This clone appeared a few times. The V and J genes are TRBV28 and TRBJ1-5; D possibly corresponds to TRBD1 (5 bases). Trimming left V 4 bases short and J 4 bases short, with 5 bases between. This CDR3 spans 12 amino acids. The germline gives CDR1 MDHEN, CDR2 SYDVKM. This CDR3 is CASSSGNQPQHF. The CDR3 nucleotides are TGTGCCAGCAGTTCAGGGAATCAGCCCCAGCATTTT.